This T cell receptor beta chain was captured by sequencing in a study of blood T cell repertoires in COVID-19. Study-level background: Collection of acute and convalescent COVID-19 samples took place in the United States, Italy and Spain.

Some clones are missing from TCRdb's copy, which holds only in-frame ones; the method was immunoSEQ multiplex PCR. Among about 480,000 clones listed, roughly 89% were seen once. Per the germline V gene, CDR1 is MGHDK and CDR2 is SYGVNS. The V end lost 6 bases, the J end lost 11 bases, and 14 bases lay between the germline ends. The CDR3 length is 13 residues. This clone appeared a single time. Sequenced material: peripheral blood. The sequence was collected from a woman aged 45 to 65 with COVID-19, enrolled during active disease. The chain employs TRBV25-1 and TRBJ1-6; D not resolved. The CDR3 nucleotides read TGTGCCAGCAGCGTCATGACGGGTACACCCCTCCACTTT. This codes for CASSVMTGTPLHF.